This TCR beta chain comes out of a study of blood T cell repertoires in COVID-19. Trimming removed 7 bases from V and 2 bases from J; junction bases left unmatched: 2. CDR1 and CDR2 (germline): SGHAT, FQNNGV. The CDR3 runs to 14 residues. TCRdb keeps only in-frame clones here, not all; method: immunoSEQ multiplex PCR. The data show 85,000 to 110,000 clones, roughly 90% seen once. V gene TRBV11-2 combines with J gene TRBJ2-1; 10 bases align to TRBD2. Sequenced sample: peripheral blood. The sequence derives from a woman between 55 and 75 years old with acute or convalescent COVID-19. CDR3 amino acids: CASNGLAAYNEQFF. The DNA for the CDR3 is TGTGCCAGCAACGGACTAGCGGCCTACAATGAGCAGTTCTTC.